This entry is about one T cell receptor beta chain. Its antigen is not known. The entry originates in a study of CD8 T cells in Susac syndrome. When the RNA was reverse transcribed, random hexamers were used with an input of 0.5 to 1 ug. A single record per CDR3 protein comes from TCRdb applying MiXCR to the immunoSEQ multiplex PCR reads. The sample records around 150,000 distinct CDR3 sequences, roughly 95% being singletons. Negative isolation yielded the CD8+ and CD4+ T cells, while FACS enriched the TEMRA cells. Whole-study results and caveats: The study conceded that relatively few individuals underwent its TCR sequencing and HLA analysis.

Material: CD4+ T cells from PBMCs. The source of this sequence is a human donor with multiple sclerosis.

This CDR3 is CASRSSSGNTIYF. The DNA for the CDR3 is TGTGCCAGCAGGTCAAGCTCTGGAAACACCATATATTTT. This chain connects TRBV5-6 to TRBJ1-3; no definite D call. Germline CDR1 and CDR2: SGHDT and YYEEEE. The CDR3 covers 13 residues. Trimming left V 5 bases short and J 0 bases short, with 6 bases between.